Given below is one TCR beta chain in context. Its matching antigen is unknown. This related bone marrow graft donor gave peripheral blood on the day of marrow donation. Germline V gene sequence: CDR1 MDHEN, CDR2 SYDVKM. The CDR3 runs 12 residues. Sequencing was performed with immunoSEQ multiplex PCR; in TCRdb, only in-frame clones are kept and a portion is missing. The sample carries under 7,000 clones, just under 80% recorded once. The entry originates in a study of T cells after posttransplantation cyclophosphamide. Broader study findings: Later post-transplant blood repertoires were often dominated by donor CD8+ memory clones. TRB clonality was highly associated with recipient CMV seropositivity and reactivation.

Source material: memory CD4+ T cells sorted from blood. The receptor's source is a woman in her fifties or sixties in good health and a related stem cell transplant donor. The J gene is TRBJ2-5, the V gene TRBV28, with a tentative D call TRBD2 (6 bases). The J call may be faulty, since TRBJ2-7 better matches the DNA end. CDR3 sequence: CASSGSSYEQYF. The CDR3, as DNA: TGTGCCAGCAGCGGGAGCTCCTACGAGCAGTACTTC.